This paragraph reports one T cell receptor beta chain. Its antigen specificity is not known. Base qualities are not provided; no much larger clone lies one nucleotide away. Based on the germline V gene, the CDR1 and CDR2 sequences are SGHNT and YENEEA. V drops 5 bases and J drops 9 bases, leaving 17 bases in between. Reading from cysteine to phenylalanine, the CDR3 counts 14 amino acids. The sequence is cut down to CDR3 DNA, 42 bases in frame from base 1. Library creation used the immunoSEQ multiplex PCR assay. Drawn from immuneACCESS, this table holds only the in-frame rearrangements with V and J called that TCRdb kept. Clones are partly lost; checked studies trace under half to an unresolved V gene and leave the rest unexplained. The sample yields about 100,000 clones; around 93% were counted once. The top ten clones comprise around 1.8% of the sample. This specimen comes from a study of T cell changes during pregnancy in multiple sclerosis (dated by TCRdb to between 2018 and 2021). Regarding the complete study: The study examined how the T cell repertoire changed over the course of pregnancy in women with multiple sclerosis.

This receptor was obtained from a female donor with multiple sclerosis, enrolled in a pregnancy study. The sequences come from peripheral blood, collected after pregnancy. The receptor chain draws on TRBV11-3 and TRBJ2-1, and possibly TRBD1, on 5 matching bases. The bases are TGTGCCAGCAGCGCCCGTCAGGGTCTCAGTGAGCAGTTCTTC. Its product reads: CASSARQGLSEQFF.